Each of the 10 T cell receptor beta chains below was sequenced from the same sample in a study of T-cell reconstitution after alpha-beta-depleted transplantation in children. Using unique molecular identifiers, the investigators prepared the TCRbeta library. MiXCR was run by TCRdb on the PCR reads, yielding one entry per CDR3 protein. The sample holds more than 400,000 distinct CDR3 sequences, over 9.5% seen once. The starting material was PBMCs, mostly from graft donor cells, obtained 180 days after TCRalphabeta/CD19-depleted stem cell transplant. These receptor sequences come from a female patient aged 2-10 years who had a stem cell transplant for aplastic anemia, so the T cells may come from the graft donor.

CDR3 sequence reads: CSAFSGLVSYEQYF. CDR3 coding DNA: TGCAGTGCTTTTTCGGGACTAGTTTCCTACGAGCAGTACTTC. V and J are TRBV20-1 and TRBJ2-7; 8 bases are a match to TRBD2. J gave up 1 base and V 5 bases, and 7 bases lay outside the gene matches. The CDR3 is made up of 14 amino acids. CDR1 and CDR2 (germline): DFQATT, SNEGSKA (reference sequence).

The chain is built from TRBV15 and TRBJ2-7; maybe TRBD1 (6 bases). This CDR3 spans 16 amino acids. V was trimmed by 3 bases and J by 4 bases, leaving 19 bases between them. Germline values: CDR1 LNHNV, CDR2 YYDKDF (reference sequence). The CDR3: CATSSFKAGAIYEQYF. As DNA, the CDR3 is TGTGCCACCAGCAGTTTTAAGGCAGGGGCTATTTACGAGCAGTACTTC. Full variable domain (outside the CDR3, taken from reference TRBV15 and TRBJ2-7): DAMVIQNPRYQVTQFGKPVTLSCSQTLNHNVMYWYQQKSSQAPKLLFHYYDKDFNNEADTPDNFQSRRPNTSFCFLDIRSPGLGDTAMYLCATSSFKAGAIYEQYFGPGTRLTVT.

The V and J genes are TRBV13 and TRBJ1-1, with a possible D match to TRBD1 (6 bases). The ends were cut back, 3 bases at V and 6 bases at J, with 14 bases in the middle. The germline CDR1 and CDR2 sequences are PRHDT and FYEKMQ (reference sequence). There are 14 residues in the CDR3. The CDR3 bases are TGTGCCAGCAGCTTCCGGGGGCCGACCGCTGAAGCTTTCTTT. It specifies CASSFRGPTAEAFF.

V and J are TRBV10-3 and TRBJ2-7; D is unresolved. Germline CDR1 and CDR2: ENHRY and SYGVKD. The CDR3 totals 13 residues. V was clipped by 8 bases and J by 2 bases, with 13 bases between them. CDR3 amino acids: CAISTTGPYEQYF. DNA of the CDR3: TGTGCCATCTCTACGACTGGACCCTACGAGCAGTACTTC.

The chain employs TRBV14 and TRBJ1-4; D remains unclear. CDR3 length equals 15 residues. V lost 3 bases, J lost 7 bases, and 15 bases lay in between. Germline V gene sequence: CDR1 SGHDN, CDR2 FVKESK. CDR3 in amino acids: CASSQKEAWGEKLFF. CDR3 DNA: TGTGCCAGCAGCCAGAAGGAGGCGTGGGGTGAAAAACTGTTTTTT.

This clonotype was counted only a few times. The J gene is TRBJ2-5, the V gene TRBV27; 10 bases align to TRBD1. The CDR3 is 17 amino acids. J was trimmed by 2 bases and V by 3 bases; bases with no gene match: 9. Looked up from germline, CDR1 is MNHEY and CDR2 is SMNVEV (reference sequence). CDR3 protein: CASSFEGGTGEQETQYF. CDR3 bases: TGTGCCAGCAGTTTCGAGGGGGGGACAGGGGAACAAGAGACCCAGTACTTC.

This chain uses TRBV6-2 or TRBV6-3 with TRBJ1-1; D uncertain. Germline V gene data show CDR1 as MNHEY and CDR2 as SVGEGT. Trimming left V 8 bases short and J 1 base short, with 8 bases between. This CDR3 is built from 12 residues. CDR3 sequence: CASVTRNTEAFF. CDR3 nucleotides: TGTGCCAGCGTGACAAGGAACACTGAAGCTTTCTTT.

This clonotype appeared many times. The chain combines TRBV6-5 with TRBJ1-5; no clear D gene. The CDR3 extends over 14 amino acids. Trimming took 5 bases from V and 1 from J, leaving 9 bases between them. The germline V gene encodes CDR1 MNHEY and CDR2 SVGAGI. CDR3 in amino acids: CASSPLGSNQPQHF. DNA for the CDR3: TGTGCCAGCAGTCCCCTAGGGAGCAATCAGCCCCAGCATTTT.

V is TRBV20-1 and J is TRBJ2-7; the match to TRBD2 covers 11 bases. The J segment lost 3 bases and the V segment lost 3 bases, leaving 7 bases of the junction unmatched. This CDR3 spans 15 amino acids. Germline values: CDR1 DFQATT, CDR2 SNEGSKA (reference sequence). Written as DNA, the CDR3 is TGCAGTGCTAGGGGGACTAGCGGAGGGGACTACGAGCAGTACTTC. Translated: CSARGTSGGDYEQYF.

In its sample, this clonotype was seen many times. This rearrangement joins TRBV6-6 to TRBJ1-2; TRBD1 matches at 7 bases. Trimming took 5 bases from V and 3 from J; bases not matched to a gene: 3. This CDR3 spans 13 amino acids. The germline V gene has CDR1 MNHNY and CDR2 SVGAGI (reference sequence). The CDR3 spells CASSQTGDYGYTF. The CDR3 coding sequence is TGTGCCAGCAGTCAAACAGGGGACTATGGCTACACCTTC.